This T cell receptor (beta chain) was observed in a study of blood T cell repertoires in COVID-19. Across the whole study: COVID-19 samples collected from the United States, Italy and Spain covered acute and convalescent phases. The cDNA or gDNA used as material had been derived from T cells, B-cell-depleted T cells, or PBMCs.

One Seattle source followed patients from active infection through their disease course. Original handling: Nucleated cell number was recorded as an estimate derived from reference gene primer amplification. Sequenced by immunoSEQ multiplex PCR; TCRdb stores in-frame clones only, minus some. The V and J calls and clone size come from that table; D and trimming were worked out from the DNA. The top ten hold more than 8.5% of the sample, which has hundreds of thousands of clones, about 90% seen once. V gave up 2 bases and J gave up 2 bases; unmatched junction bases: 1. Germline V CDR1 and CDR2: SGHTA, FQGTGA. The length of the CDR3 is 15 residues.

The receptor was derived from a woman in her 70s with COVID-19, enrolled during active disease. The sample taken for sequencing was peripheral blood. The chain employs TRBV7-3 and TRBJ1-2; 11 positions match TRBD1. For the CDR3, the DNA is TGTGCCAGCAGCTTAGGACAGGGGGCCAACTATGGCTACACCTTC. Protein sequence: CASSLGQGANYGYTF.